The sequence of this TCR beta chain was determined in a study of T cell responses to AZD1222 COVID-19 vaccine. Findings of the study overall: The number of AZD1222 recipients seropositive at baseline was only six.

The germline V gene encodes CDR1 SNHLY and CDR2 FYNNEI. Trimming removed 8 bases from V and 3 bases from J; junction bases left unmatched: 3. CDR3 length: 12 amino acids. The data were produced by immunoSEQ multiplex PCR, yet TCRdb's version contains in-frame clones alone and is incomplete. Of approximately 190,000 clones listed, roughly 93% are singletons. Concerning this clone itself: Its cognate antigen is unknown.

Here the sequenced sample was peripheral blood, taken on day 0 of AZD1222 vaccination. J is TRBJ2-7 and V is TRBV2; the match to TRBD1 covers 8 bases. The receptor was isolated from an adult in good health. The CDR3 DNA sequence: TGTGCCAGCGCTGACAGGGGCTACGAGCAGTACTTC. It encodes CASADRGYEQYF.